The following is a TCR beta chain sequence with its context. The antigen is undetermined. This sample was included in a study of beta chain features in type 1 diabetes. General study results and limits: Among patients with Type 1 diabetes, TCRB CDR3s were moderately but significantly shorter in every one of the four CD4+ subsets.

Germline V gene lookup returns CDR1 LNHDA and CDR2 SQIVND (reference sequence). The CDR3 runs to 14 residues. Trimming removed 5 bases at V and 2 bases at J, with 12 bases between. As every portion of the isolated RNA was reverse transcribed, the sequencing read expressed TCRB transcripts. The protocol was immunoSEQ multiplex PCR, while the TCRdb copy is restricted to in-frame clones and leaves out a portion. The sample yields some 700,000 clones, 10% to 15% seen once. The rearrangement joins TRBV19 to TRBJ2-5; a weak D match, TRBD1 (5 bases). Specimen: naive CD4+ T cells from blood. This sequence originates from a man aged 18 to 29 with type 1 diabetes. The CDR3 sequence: CASSATATQETQYF. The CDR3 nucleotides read TGTGCCAGTAGTGCGACAGCCACTCAAGAGACCCAGTACTTC.